The 11 T cell receptor beta chains below all came from one sample that was sequenced in a study of T cells in Graves' hyperthyroidism and ophthalmopathy. Authors of the study amplified TCR beta CDR3 regions from RNA transcripts. TCR CDR3 regions were first amplified by RT-PCR with HTBI primers. TCRdb passed the multiplex PCR reads through MiXCR, listing each CDR3 protein once. The sample consists of under 250,000 distinct CDR3 sequences, 17% of them appearing once. Source material: blood. The receptors were sampled from a middle-aged man with Graves' hyperthyroidism.

This chain links TRBV10-1 with TRBJ1-3, with D unresolved. This CDR3 has 14 amino acids. V lost 2 bases and J 0 bases, leaving 5 bases between the germline ends. Germline lookup yields CDR1 WNHNN and CDR2 SYGVQD (reference sequence). CDR3 DNA sequence: TGCGCCAGCAGTGAGGACATCTCTGGAAACACCATATATTTT. Protein sequence: CASSEDISGNTIYF.

This clonotype has only a few counts. The chain uses TRBV6-1 and TRBJ2-1, with TRBD2 identical over 12 bases. This CDR3 has 19 amino acids. In germline, CDR1 is MNHNS, CDR2 SASEGT. V lost 4 bases to trimming and J lost 5 bases; unmatched junction nucleotides: 15. This CDR3 is CASSGLAGGPSRSDNEQFF. Here the CDR3 DNA reads TGTGCCAGCAGTGGGCTAGCGGGAGGGCCCTCGCGGAGCGACAATGAGCAGTTCTTC.

The V call is TRBV9, the J call TRBJ2-1; D unresolved. Germline CDR1 is SGDLS and CDR2 is YYNGEE. CDR3 length equals 14 residues. V lost 0 bases to trimming and J lost 6 bases, with 10 bases between them. The CDR3 region has the DNA TGTGCCAGCAGCGTAGCTTTATCCGCCAATGAGCAGTTCTTC. Protein: CASSVALSANEQFF.

This chain joins TRBV5-1 and TRBJ2-2; maybe TRBD1 (6 bases). Trimming took 6 bases from V and 14 from J, leaving 26 bases between them. CDR3 length equals 15 residues. Germline loops: CDR1 SGHRS, CDR2 YFSETQ. The CDR3 spells CASNPDSTLVRRLFF. The CDR3 DNA sequence: TGCGCCAGCAACCCGGACAGTACGTTGGTCCGGCGACTGTTTTTT.

At least ten counts were recorded for this clonotype. CDR3 sequence (DNA): TGTGCCAGCAGCTTGCTCAGGGTCACTGAAGCTTTCTTT. Translating gives CASSLLRVTEAFF. The chain couples TRBV5-6 to TRBJ1-1; perhaps TRBD1 as D (5 bases). CDR1 and CDR2 from the germline V gene are SGHDT and YYEEEE. This CDR3 is 13 amino acids long. Trimming left V 1 base short and J 4 bases short, with 8 bases between.

At least ten counts were recorded for this clonotype. V usage is TRBV20-1 and J usage is TRBJ2-3; 8 positions match TRBD1. The CDR3 is made up of 14 amino acids. J gave up 6 bases and V 4 bases, and 9 bases lay outside the gene matches. From germline, CDR1 is DFQATT and CDR2 SNEGSKA (reference sequence). The CDR3 DNA is TGCAGTGCTACCAGACAGGGGTACGGGGATACGCAGTATTTT. This encodes CSATRQGYGDTQYF.

This clonotype was detected only a few times. V is TRBV5-1 and J is TRBJ2-6, with D perhaps TRBD2 (6 bases). The germline V gene has CDR1 SGHRS and CDR2 YFSETQ. V shed 0 bases and J shed 0 bases, with 19 bases lying between them. This CDR3 spans 20 amino acids. CDR3 sequence (DNA): TGCGCCAGCAGCTTGGCCCCCTTGACCGCGGGGAGCTCTGGGGCCAACGTCCTGACTTTC. Amino acid sequence: CASSLAPLTAGSSGANVLTF.

This clonotype was observed many times. The chain joins TRBV7-3 to TRBJ2-1, with D perhaps assigned TRBD1 or TRBD2 (6 bases each). This CDR3 has 16 amino acids. V gave up 4 bases and J gave up 4 bases, with 17 bases separating them. Germline loops: CDR1 SGHTA, CDR2 FQGTGA. The CDR3 is CASSSLPWGAYNEQFF. The CDR3 region has the DNA TGTGCCAGCAGCTCCCTACCTTGGGGGGCTTACAATGAGCAGTTCTTC.

This clonotype was seen ten or more times. The rearrangement uses TRBV5-1 and TRBJ2-1; 15 bases are shared with TRBD2. The CDR3 contains 15 residues. J lost 8 bases, V lost 2 bases, and 2 bases had no gene match. CDR1 and CDR2 (germline): SGHRS, YFSETQ. The CDR3 here is CASSFGLAGGYEQFF. The CDR3 DNA is TGCGCCAGCAGCTTCGGACTAGCGGGAGGGTATGAGCAGTTCTTC.

In this sample, this clonotype turned up a few times. This chain connects TRBV13 to TRBJ2-1; D is uncertain. Deletions cut 5 bases from V and 0 bases from J, with 14 bases between. The CDR3 totals 16 residues. Germline assignment: CDR1 PRHDT and CDR2 FYEKMQ (reference sequence). CDR3 sequence: CASSPELRSSYNEQFF. As DNA, the CDR3 is TGTGCCAGCAGCCCGGAGCTGAGGAGCTCCTACAATGAGCAGTTCTTC.

The genes are TRBV12-5 and TRBJ2-2, with a weak D call TRBD1 (6 bases). The germline gives CDR1 LGHNT, CDR2 FRNRAP. There are 14 residues in the CDR3. V was cut by 3 bases and J by 5 bases, with 10 bases left in between. The CDR3 DNA is TGTGCTAGTGGTTTACCCCAGGGGACCGGGGAGCTGTTTTTT. Translated, it gives CASGLPQGTGELFF.